Following are 13 T cell receptor beta chains from one sample sequenced in a study of blood T cell repertoires in COVID-19. The protocol was immunoSEQ multiplex PCR, while the TCRdb copy is restricted to in-frame clones and leaves out a portion. This sample has over 60,000 clones, with more than 85% found just once. Sample: peripheral blood. These receptors were obtained from an older man with acute or convalescent COVID-19.

This chain connects TRBV27 to TRBJ1-4, with 9 bases aligning to TRBD1. The length of the CDR3 is 14 residues. Per the germline V gene, CDR1 is MNHEY and CDR2 is SMNVEV (reference sequence). The trim removed 5 bases at V and 5 bases at J, leaving 3 bases unmatched. CDR3 in amino acids: CASSLGTGNEKLFF. Written as DNA, the CDR3 is TGTGCCAGCAGTCTCGGGACAGGGAATGAAAAACTGTTTTTT.

This sequence joins TRBV15 and TRBJ2-5; D unclear. Germline CDR1 LNHNV, CDR2 YYDKDF (reference sequence). Trimming shortened V by 0 bases and J by 6 bases, and 5 bases separated the two germline ends. CDR3 length equals 12 residues. CDR3 amino acids: CATSRERKTQYF. Written as DNA, the CDR3 is TGTGCCACCAGCAGAGAGAGGAAGACCCAGTACTTC.

This chain uses TRBV5-1 with TRBJ2-3; no definite D call. Germline V CDR1 and CDR2: SGHRS, YFSETQ. V was shortened by 0 bases and J by 0 bases, with 8 bases between the two germline ends. The CDR3 has 15 residues. In DNA form, the CDR3 reads TGCGCCAGCAGCTTGGACAAACCTAGCACAGATACGCAGTATTTT. Its protein is CASSLDKPSTDTQYF.

The CDR3 nucleotides read TGTGCCAGCGAGACAAACTACGAGCAGTACTTC. It is translated as CASETNYEQYF. J is TRBJ2-7 and V is TRBV28; D unclear. The length of the CDR3 is 11 residues. Trimming stripped 8 bases from V and 3 bases from J, with 8 bases between. Germline V gene lookup returns CDR1 MDHEN and CDR2 SYDVKM.

This chain links TRBV12-3 or TRBV12-4 with TRBJ2-1; unclear D gene. Trimming stripped 5 bases from V and 4 bases from J, with 3 bases between. This CDR3 is 11 amino acids long. CDR3 sequence: CASSLYNEQFF. The CDR3 coding sequence is TGTGCCAGCAGTCTTTACAATGAGCAGTTCTTC.

The chain links TRBV20-1 to TRBJ1-1; D call uncertain. The CDR3 loop spans 11 amino acids. V shed 2 bases and J shed 6 bases, with 7 bases lying between them. Germline V CDR1 and CDR2: DFQATT, SNEGSKA (reference sequence). The CDR3 region is CSARLAAEAFF. In nucleotides, the CDR3 is TGCAGTGCTAGATTGGCCGCTGAAGCTTTCTTT.

The rearrangement uses TRBV3-1 (or the pseudogene TRBV3-2) and TRBJ2-2, with a weak D call TRBD2 (5 bases). The V gene lost 4 bases and the J gene lost 6 bases, with 15 bases spanning the gap. The CDR3 is 15 residues long. Per germline, CDR1 LGHDT and CDR2 YNNKEL (reference sequence). The CDR3 sequence: CASSPDYPTAGELFF. CDR3 DNA: TGTGCCAGCAGCCCCGACTACCCGACGGCCGGGGAGCTGTTTTTT.

This chain uses TRBV7-9 with TRBJ1-4; perhaps TRBD1 as D (6 bases). Trimming stripped 1 base from V and 15 bases from J, with 9 bases between. This CDR3 contains 11 residues. CDR1 is SEHNR and CDR2 is FQNEAQ in the germline V gene (reference sequence). Here the CDR3 DNA reads TGTGCCAGCAGCTTAGAACAGGGCTTGTTTTTT. It codes for CASSLEQGLFF.

The chain combines TRBV29-1 with TRBJ2-1; no clear D gene. Germline V gene sequence: CDR1 SQVTM, CDR2 ANQGSEA. Deletions cut 4 bases from V and 6 bases from J, with 13 bases between. CDR3 size: 13 residues. CDR3 sequence reads: CSVGQVVLNEQFF. The CDR3 DNA follows: TGCAGCGTTGGGCAGGTAGTCCTCAATGAGCAGTTCTTC.

The chain employs TRBV20-1 and TRBJ1-2, with TRBD1 identical over 9 bases. Looked up from germline, CDR1 is DFQATT and CDR2 is SNEGSKA (reference sequence). The CDR3 totals 11 residues. The DNA for the CDR3 is TGCACGACAGGGGGAAGCTATGGCTACACCTTC. Translated: CTTGGSYGYTF.

The chain recombines TRBV2 with TRBJ2-2; 10 bases are a match to TRBD1. The germline V gene encodes CDR1 SNHLY and CDR2 FYNNEI. The J segment lost 4 bases and the V segment lost 10 bases, leaving 6 bases of the junction unmatched. The CDR3 covers 14 residues. CDR3 nucleotides: TGTGCCACCAGACAGGGGGCCGTCACCGGGGAGCTGTTTTTT. As protein: CATRQGAVTGELFF. The entire variable domain, with the rest obtained from reference TRBV2 and TRBJ2-2, is as follows: EPEVTQTPSHQVTQMGQEVILRCVPISNHLYFYWYRQILGQKVEFLVSFYNNEISEKSEIFDDQFSVERPDGSNFTLKIRSTKLEDSAMYFCATRQGAVTGELFFGEGSRLTVL.

This rearrangement joins TRBV2 to TRBJ2-7; 9 bases fit TRBD1. Trimming took 2 bases from V and 4 from J; bases not matched to a gene: 6. This CDR3 has 15 amino acids. Germline CDR1 and CDR2: SNHLY and FYNNEI. CDR3 DNA: TGTGCCAGCAGTGAATTGGGGACAGGGAGATACGAGCAGTACTTC. This gives the protein CASSELGTGRYEQYF.

The chain is built from TRBV5-1 and TRBJ2-7, with TRBD1 as a possible D gene (6 bases). This CDR3 is 17 amino acids long. With 1 base removed from V and 2 bases from J, the gap between germline ends came to 19 bases. Germline CDR1 and CDR2: SGHRS and YFSETQ. The CDR3 spells CASSLSLDRQTTYEQYF. The CDR3 DNA reads TGCGCCAGCAGCTTGAGCCTGGACAGACAAACGACCTACGAGCAGTACTTC.